These 27 T cell receptor beta chains came from one sample sequenced in a study of shared clonotypes between healthy human individuals. CD45RO-negative cells were positively selected for CCR7, leaving out terminally differentiated effector memory CD45RA+ cells. Method: immunoSEQ multiplex PCR; TCRdb's copy keeps in-frame clones and lacks some. Among about 600,000 clones, 98% were seen once, and the ten largest hold 0.3%. The material sequenced was naive CD8+ T cells sorted from blood. These receptors were collected from a man younger than 40 in good health.

This chain links TRBV11-2 with TRBJ2-7, with D possibly TRBD1 on 6 matching bases. V gave up 6 bases and J gave up 4 bases, with 22 bases separating them. CDR1 is SGHAT and CDR2 is FQNNGV in the germline V gene. The CDR3 is 16 amino acids. The CDR3 reads CASSFYGQPGNYEQYF. The CDR3 DNA reads TGTGCCAGCAGTTTCTATGGACAGCCGGGAAATTACGAGCAGTACTTC.

The chain recombines TRBV6-5 with TRBJ2-5; no definite D call. There are 13 residues in the CDR3. Per the germline V gene, CDR1 is MNHEY and CDR2 is SVGAGI. V was shortened by 10 bases and J by 2 bases, with 14 bases between the two germline ends. For the CDR3, the DNA is TGTGCCACTAAGCTCCAAGGGCAAGAGACCCAGTACTTC. This encodes CATKLQGQETQYF.

The CDR3 DNA reads as TGTGCCAGCAGTTTGTACGGCTTCCAAGAGACCCAGTACTTC. Residues: CASSLYGFQETQYF. V gene TRBV27 combines with J gene TRBJ2-5, with unresolved D. The CDR3 is 14 residues long. Germline-derived CDR1 and CDR2 are MNHEY and SMNVEV (reference sequence). V dropped 3 bases and J dropped 1 base, with 9 bases sitting between them.

This clone showed up just a few times. The chain combines TRBV19 with TRBJ1-1, with D uncertain. V lost 4 bases to trimming and J lost 11 bases, with 26 bases between them. Germline V gene sequence: CDR1 LNHDA, CDR2 SQIVND (reference sequence). CDR3 length: 16 amino acids. The CDR3 protein is CASSNQRCGDTPDAFF. For the CDR3, the DNA is TGTGCCAGTAGTAATCAGCGTTGTGGGGATACCCCCGATGCTTTCTTT.

About this clone itself: At the DNA level, this CDR3 is encoded by other sequences in the same sample as well. The gene calls are TRBV6-5 and TRBJ2-7; D gene uncertain. Trimming removed 0 bases from V and 3 bases from J, with 6 bases in between. CDR1 is MNHEY, CDR2 SVGAGI, per germline. The CDR3 runs 13 residues. The CDR3 sequence: CASSYSGSYEQYF. CDR3 bases: TGTGCCAGCAGTTACTCAGGCAGCTACGAGCAGTACTTC.

The chain couples TRBV19 to TRBJ1-2; D is possibly TRBD1 (5 bases). V was clipped by 0 bases and J by 4 bases, with 18 bases between them. This CDR3 is built from 17 residues. Germline V gene data show CDR1 as LNHDA and CDR2 as SQIVND (reference sequence). The CDR3 region is CASSIDPGLKGPYGYTF. CDR3 nucleotides: TGTGCCAGTAGTATAGATCCGGGACTTAAAGGACCCTATGGCTACACCTTC.

This chain uses TRBV19 with TRBJ1-1; possibly TRBD1 for D (5 bases). The length of the CDR3 is 15 residues. V gave up 3 bases and J gave up 6 bases, with 17 bases separating them. From germline, CDR1 is LNHDA and CDR2 SQIVND (reference sequence). CDR3 residues: CASSITGDLGAEAFF. The CDR3 DNA is TGTGCCAGTAGTATCACTGGGGACTTGGGCGCTGAAGCTTTCTTT.

The chain is built from TRBV7-9 and TRBJ2-3; 11 nucleotides align to TRBD2. Germline V gene data show CDR1 as SEHNR and CDR2 as FQNEAQ (reference sequence). V shed 4 bases and J 0 bases; nucleotides not matched to a gene: 6. This CDR3 is 17 amino acids long. CDR3 loop: CASSSSGTSGSTDTQYF. The CDR3 nucleotides are TGTGCCAGCAGCTCCTCCGGGACTAGCGGTAGCACAGATACGCAGTATTTT.

Comment on this clone: Other DNA sequences in the same sample also yield this CDR3. V and J are TRBV29-1 and TRBJ2-7; 13 nucleotides agree with TRBD2. Germline trimming cut 6 bases from V and 4 bases from J; bases unmatched to any gene: 3. Germline V lookup: CDR1 SQVTM, CDR2 ANQGSEA. The CDR3 spans 13 residues. CDR3 amino acids: CSVVGLAGYEQYF. The CDR3 DNA reads as TGCAGCGTCGTGGGACTAGCGGGGTACGAGCAGTACTTC.

The CDR3 DNA is TGCGCCAGCAGCCAAGTGTCCGGGAACACAGATACGCAGTATTTT. It encodes CASSQVSGNTDTQYF. V is TRBV4-1 and J is TRBJ2-3; D may be TRBD2 (5 bases). This CDR3 has 15 residues. Trimming removed 1 base at V and 2 bases at J, with 10 bases between. The germline CDR1 and CDR2 sequences are MGHRA and YSYEKL.

The rearrangement links TRBV28 to TRBJ1-1; D remains unclear. The CDR3 is made up of 16 amino acids. Germline CDR1 and CDR2: MDHEN and SYDVKM. The germline V and J ends were trimmed by 3 bases and 4 bases, with 18 bases remaining between them. The CDR3 loop is CASSFGPQRLGTEAFF. DNA for the CDR3: TGTGCCAGCAGTTTCGGGCCACAGAGATTGGGCACTGAAGCTTTCTTT.

The chain is built from TRBV12-5 and TRBJ2-5; TRBD1 matches 10 bases. Trimming removed 1 base from V and 2 bases from J; junction bases left unmatched: 10. Germline-derived CDR1 and CDR2 are LGHNT and FRNRAP. The CDR3 loop spans 18 amino acids. CDR3 bases: TGTGCTAGTGGTTTGGGTCCCCGACAGGGGGCGCATCAAGAGACCCAGTACTTC. This encodes CASGLGPRQGAHQETQYF.

The V gene is TRBV7-6, the J gene TRBJ2-3; 7 nucleotides align to TRBD2. The CDR3 runs 15 residues. The V gene end was trimmed by 3 bases and the J gene end by 5 bases; junction bases not matched to a gene: 8. The germline V gene has CDR1 SGHVS and CDR2 FNYEAQ. CDR3 DNA: TGTGCCAGCAGCTTTCGAAAACGGGAGGTAGATACGCAGTATTTT. Its protein product is CASSFRKREVDTQYF.

The J gene is TRBJ2-3, the V gene TRBV9; D gene unclear. Trimming pared 7 bases from V and 10 bases from J, leaving 7 bases between. The CDR3 totals 9 residues. Germline CDR1 reads SGDLS; CDR2 reads YYNGEE. CDR3 sequence (DNA): TGTGCCAGCGGAACCCCGCAGTATTTT. Translation: CASGTPQYF.

The gene calls are TRBV27 and TRBJ1-1; possible D gene TRBD1, 6 bases. CDR3 length: 12 amino acids. CDR1 is MNHEY and CDR2 is SMNVEV in the germline V gene (reference sequence). With 5 bases removed from V and 5 bases from J, the gap between germline ends came to 9 bases. CDR3 coding DNA: TGTGCCAGCAGTAGCGGACAGACTGAAGCTTTCTTT. It is translated as CASSSGQTEAFF.

The chain has TRBV7-8 and TRBJ2-2, with D perhaps matching TRBD1 (5 bases). Trimming pared 1 base from V and 8 bases from J, leaving 17 bases between. The CDR3 is made up of 16 amino acids. The V gene's germline CDR1 is SGHVS and CDR2 FQNEAQ. The CDR3 region is CASSLGPQGPGGELFF. The CDR3 DNA reads as TGTGCCAGCAGCTTAGGGCCCCAGGGCCCAGGAGGGGAGCTGTTTTTT. The full variable domain, with the rest looked up from reference TRBV7-8 and TRBJ2-2, is GAGVSQSPRYKVAKRGQDVALRCDPISGHVSLFWYQQALGQGPEFLTYFQNEAQLDKSGLPSDRFFAERPEGSVSTLKIQRTQQEDSAVYLCASSLGPQGPGGELFFGEGSRLTVL.

V usage is TRBV7-9 and J usage is TRBJ2-1; 7 positions match TRBD2. This CDR3 comprises 15 residues. Unmatched junction bases numbered 7, after V lost 0 bases and J lost 8 bases. Per the germline V gene, CDR1 is SEHNR and CDR2 is FQNEAQ (reference sequence). The DNA of the CDR3 is TGTGCCAGCAGCTTAGCCCTATCTAGCGGCTATGAGCAGTTCTTC. As protein: CASSLALSSGYEQFF.

The gene calls are TRBV6-5 and TRBJ2-1; 13 bases match TRBD2. J was trimmed by 8 bases and V by 4 bases; bases with no gene match: 5. This CDR3 contains 15 residues. Germline CDR1 reads MNHEY; CDR2 reads SVGAGI. DNA for the CDR3: TGTGCCAGCAGTTCCGGACTAGCGGGAGTCCATGAGCAGTTCTTC. This translates into CASSSGLAGVHEQFF.

CDR3 DNA sequence: TGTGCCAGCAGCTTGGATTCCAACACTGAAGCTTTCTTT. Its translation: CASSLDSNTEAFF. This rearrangement joins TRBV5-4 to TRBJ1-1; D not resolved. This CDR3 has 13 amino acids. Deletions cut 0 bases from V and 2 bases from J, with 5 bases between. The germline V gene encodes CDR1 SGHNT and CDR2 YYREEE (reference sequence).

The chain links TRBV19 to TRBJ1-2; D uncertain. The CDR3 runs to 13 residues. Germline assignment: CDR1 LNHDA and CDR2 SQIVND (reference sequence). V gave up 5 bases and J gave up 0 bases, with 7 bases separating them. CDR3 sequence: CASSVTANYGYTF. DNA for the CDR3: TGTGCCAGTAGTGTTACTGCTAACTATGGCTACACCTTC.

The rearrangement uses TRBV7-9 and TRBJ2-7; 8 bases line up with TRBD2. The J segment lost 4 bases and the V segment lost 11 bases, leaving 7 bases of the junction unmatched. Germline V gives CDR1 SEHNR, CDR2 FQNEAQ (reference sequence). This CDR3 spans 12 amino acids. For the CDR3, the DNA is TGTGCCGTCCTAGGCGGGGGGTACGAGCAGTACTTC. As protein: CAVLGGGYEQYF.

V and J are TRBV9 and TRBJ1-2, with unresolved D. The CDR3 runs 12 residues. V lost 4 bases and J 7 bases, leaving 11 bases between the germline ends. CDR1 and CDR2 (germline): SGDLS, YYNGEE. CDR3 sequence reads: CASSPTGGGYTF. CDR3 DNA sequence: TGTGCCAGCAGCCCCACCGGTGGTGGCTACACCTTC.

This rearrangement joins TRBV7-9 to TRBJ2-3; D uncertain. The CDR3 loop spans 14 amino acids. CDR1 is SEHNR and CDR2 is FQNEAQ in the germline V gene (reference sequence). V gave up 5 bases and J gave up 2 bases, with 11 bases separating them. The CDR3 DNA reads as TGTGCCAGCAGCCCCCTAGGGCACACAGATACGCAGTATTTT. It yields the protein CASSPLGHTDTQYF.

This sequence joins TRBV27 and TRBJ2-7, with a weak D call TRBD1 (5 bases). V was cut by 8 bases and J by 2 bases, with 16 bases left in between. The germline CDR1 and CDR2 sequences are MNHEY and SMNVEV (reference sequence). The CDR3 consists of 14 residues. The CDR3 loop reads CASASQRQTYEQYF. CDR3 nucleotide sequence: TGTGCCAGCGCCAGTCAGAGACAGACCTACGAGCAGTACTTC.

The chain has TRBV5-4 and TRBJ2-1, with 7 bases matching TRBD2. Germline values: CDR1 SGHNT, CDR2 YYREEE (reference sequence). This CDR3 is 15 amino acids long. The ends lost 4 bases at V and 5 bases at J; junction bases unmatched: 9. CDR3 in amino acids: CASSVLAVTDNEQFF. The CDR3 DNA sequence: TGTGCCAGCAGCGTCCTAGCGGTTACAGACAATGAGCAGTTCTTC. Variable domain in full (rest from reference TRBV5-4 and TRBJ2-1): ETGVTQSPTHLIKTRGQQVTLRCSSQSGHNTVSWYQQALGQGPQFIFQYYREEENGRGNFPPRFSGLQFPNYSSELNVNALELDDSALYLCASSVLAVTDNEQFFGPGTRLTVL.

This chain connects TRBV11-2 to TRBJ2-5; 11 bases are shared with TRBD2. CDR1 SGHAT and CDR2 FQNNGV come from the germline V gene. The CDR3 runs to 16 residues. Trimming removed 4 bases from V and 2 bases from J; junction bases left unmatched: 6. The CDR3 DNA reads as TGTGCCAGCAGCTATGGGACTAGCGGAGTTCAAGAGACCCAGTACTTC. This translates into CASSYGTSGVQETQYF.

V gene TRBV9 combines with J gene TRBJ2-1; D unclear. V shed 0 bases and J shed 8 bases, with 15 bases lying between them. CDR3 length: 15 amino acids. In germline, CDR1 is SGDLS, CDR2 YYNGEE. The CDR3 reads CASSVDGSVGDEQFF. In nucleotides, the CDR3 is TGTGCCAGCAGCGTAGACGGCTCTGTTGGCGATGAGCAGTTCTTC.